This T cell receptor beta chain stems from a study of vaccination and CD4 T cells after COVID-19. Study details: Cultures that served as controls received a CEFX pool, an HIV-1 Nef pool, or no peptide.

The treatment is: roughly ten-day PBMC culture with coronavirus spike peptide pools or control peptides (ViraFEST assay). With the Oncomine TCR Beta short-read assay, DNA from cultured CD4+ T cells was sequenced. Via MiXCR, TCRdb re-called the PCR reads, giving one row per CDR3 protein. The table has more than 11,000 distinct CDR3 sequences, approximately 52% seen once. CDR3 size: 14 residues. V was pared by 0 bases and J by 16 bases, with 9 bases of the junction left unmatched. Per the germline V gene, CDR1 is SGHNT and CDR2 is YYREEE (reference sequence). As for this clonotype: Its antigen is currently unknown.

This clonotype was obtained from a human donor who had recovered from COVID-19. The specimen was CD4+ T cells from blood, cultured in vitro. The rearrangement uses TRBV5-4 and TRBJ1-6, with 8 nucleotides matching TRBD1. This CDR3 is CASSLDGGQGPLHF. As DNA, the CDR3 is TGTGCCAGCAGCTTGGACGGAGGACAGGGCCCTCTCCACTTT.